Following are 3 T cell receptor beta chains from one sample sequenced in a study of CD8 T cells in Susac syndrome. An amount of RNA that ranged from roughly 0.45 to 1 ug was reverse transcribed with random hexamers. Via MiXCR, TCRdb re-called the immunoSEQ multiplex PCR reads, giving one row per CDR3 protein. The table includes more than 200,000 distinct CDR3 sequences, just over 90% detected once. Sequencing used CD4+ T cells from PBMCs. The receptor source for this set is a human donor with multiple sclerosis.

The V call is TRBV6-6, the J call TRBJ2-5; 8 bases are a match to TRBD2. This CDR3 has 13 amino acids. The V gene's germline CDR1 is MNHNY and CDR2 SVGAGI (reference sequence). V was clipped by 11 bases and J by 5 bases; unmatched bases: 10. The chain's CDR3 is CASRNPGGETQYF. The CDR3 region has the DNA TGTGCCTCCAGAAACCCGGGGGGGGAGACCCAGTACTTC.

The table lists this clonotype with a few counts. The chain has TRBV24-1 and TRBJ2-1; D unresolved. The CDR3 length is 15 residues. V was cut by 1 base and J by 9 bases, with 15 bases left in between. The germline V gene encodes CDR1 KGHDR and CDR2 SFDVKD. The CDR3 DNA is TGTGCCACCAGTGATTTTATTTCTCCGGTCGGTGAGCAGTTCTTC. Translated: CATSDFISPVGEQFF.

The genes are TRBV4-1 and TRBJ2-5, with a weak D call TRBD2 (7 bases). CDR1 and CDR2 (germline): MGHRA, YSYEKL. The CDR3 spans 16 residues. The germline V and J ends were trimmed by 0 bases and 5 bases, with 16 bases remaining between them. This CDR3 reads CASSQDLGGRPETQYF. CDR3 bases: TGCGCCAGCAGCCAAGATTTGGGGGGGCGCCCCGAGACCCAGTACTTC.